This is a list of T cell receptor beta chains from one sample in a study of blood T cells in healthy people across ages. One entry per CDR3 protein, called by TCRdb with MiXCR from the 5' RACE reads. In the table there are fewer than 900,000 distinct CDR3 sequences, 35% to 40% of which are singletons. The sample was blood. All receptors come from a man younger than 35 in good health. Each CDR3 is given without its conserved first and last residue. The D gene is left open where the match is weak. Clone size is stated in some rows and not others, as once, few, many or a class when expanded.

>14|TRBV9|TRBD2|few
ASSVAGRGATDTQY
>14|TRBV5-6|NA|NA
ASSLAWQGMAYEQY
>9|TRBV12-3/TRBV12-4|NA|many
ASIRGHGYT
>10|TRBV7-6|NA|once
ASSAPQDTQY
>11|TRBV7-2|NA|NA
ASRLGDGGQQY
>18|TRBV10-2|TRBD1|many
ASSESGIRGGRSTNEKLF
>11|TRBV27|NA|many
ASSLSGVYEQY
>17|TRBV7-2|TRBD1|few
ASSLASDRGLIKNTEAF
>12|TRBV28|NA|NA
ASSFVGGGGGYT
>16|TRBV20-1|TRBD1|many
SASGTLFRDRVANEQF
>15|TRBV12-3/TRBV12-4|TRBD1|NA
ASSLASGTGSYNEQY
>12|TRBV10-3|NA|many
AIRGTGQNTEAF
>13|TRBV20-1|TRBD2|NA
SACHPGLAGNEQF
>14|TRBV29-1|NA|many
SVEPGLSAVTDTQY
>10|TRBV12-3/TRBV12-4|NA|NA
ASSHGADTQY
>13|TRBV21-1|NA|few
AGDRGPLSYNEQF
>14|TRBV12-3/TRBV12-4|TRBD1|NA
ASSLLRTGGWDTQY
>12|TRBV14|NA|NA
ASSQAGGSHEQF
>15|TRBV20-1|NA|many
SARVLGFGNVQETQY
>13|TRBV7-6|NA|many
ASSLRYGDKGEQY
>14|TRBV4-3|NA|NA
ASSQSARGSGNTIY
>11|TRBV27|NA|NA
ASSFVGAGEQY
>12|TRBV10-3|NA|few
AIRRYRVSCEQY
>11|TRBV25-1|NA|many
ASSESGLEGYT
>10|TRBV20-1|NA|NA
SAGGMNTEAF
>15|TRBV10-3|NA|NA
AISEGARLVSNQPQH
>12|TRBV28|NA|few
ASSSGPNTGELF
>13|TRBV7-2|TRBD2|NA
ASGPVLAGGGTQY
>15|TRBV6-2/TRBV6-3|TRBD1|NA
ASSPGRGQGAFETQY
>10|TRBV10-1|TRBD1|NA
ANRQGSYEQY
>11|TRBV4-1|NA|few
ASSPHEGGEQF
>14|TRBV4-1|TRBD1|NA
ASSHPDRDLNQPQH
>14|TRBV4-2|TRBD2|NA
ASSRPTSGGENEQF
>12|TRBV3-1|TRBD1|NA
ASTTGEGSYGYT
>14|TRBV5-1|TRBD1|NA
ASSFGQGASTDTQY
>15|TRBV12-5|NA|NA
ASGLVLAYKNTDTQY
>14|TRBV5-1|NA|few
ASSLVGPADNEKLF
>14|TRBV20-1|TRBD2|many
SARRSGADSYNEQF
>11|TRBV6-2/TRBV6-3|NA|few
ASSYALEDEQF
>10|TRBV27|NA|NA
ASSSLENEQY
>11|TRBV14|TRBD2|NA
ASSYGLAITQY
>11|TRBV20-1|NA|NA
SPGAGVDYGYT
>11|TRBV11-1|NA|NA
ASSPYMRETQY
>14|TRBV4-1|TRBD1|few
ASSQVRDRVNQPQH
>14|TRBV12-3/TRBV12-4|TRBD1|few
ASSLGTGSRWTEAF
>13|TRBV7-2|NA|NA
ASSQPGIPGNEQF